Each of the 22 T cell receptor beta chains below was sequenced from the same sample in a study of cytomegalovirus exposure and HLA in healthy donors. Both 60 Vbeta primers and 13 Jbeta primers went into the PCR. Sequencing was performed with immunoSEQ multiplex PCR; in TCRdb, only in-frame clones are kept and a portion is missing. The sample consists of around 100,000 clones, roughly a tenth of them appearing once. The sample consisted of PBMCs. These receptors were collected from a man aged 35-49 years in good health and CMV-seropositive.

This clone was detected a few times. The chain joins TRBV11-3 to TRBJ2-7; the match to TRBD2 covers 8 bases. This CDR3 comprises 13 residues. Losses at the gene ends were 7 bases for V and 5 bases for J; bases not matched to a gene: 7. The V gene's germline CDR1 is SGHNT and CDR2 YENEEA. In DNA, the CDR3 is TGTGCCAGCACCCCGGGAGGGTCAAACGAGCAGTACTTC. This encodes CASTPGGSNEQYF. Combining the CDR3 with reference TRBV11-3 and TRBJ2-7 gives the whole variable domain EAGVVQSPRYKIIEKKQPVAFWCNPISGHNTLYWYLQNLGQGPELLIRYENEEAVDDSQLPKDRFSAERLKGVDSTLKIQPAELGDSAVYLCASTPGGSNEQYFGPGTRLTVT.

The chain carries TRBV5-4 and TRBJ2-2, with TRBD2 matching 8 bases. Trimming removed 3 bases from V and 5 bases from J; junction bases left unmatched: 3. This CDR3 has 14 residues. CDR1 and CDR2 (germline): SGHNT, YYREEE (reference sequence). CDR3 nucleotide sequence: TGTGCCAGCAGCTCGGGAGGGCATACCGGGGAGCTGTTTTTT. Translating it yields CASSSGGHTGELFF.

CDR3 coding DNA: TGTGCCAGCAGCCTAACCGGGACTAGCGGGAGGCGAGCCTACGAGCAGTACTTC. Protein sequence: CASSLTGTSGRRAYEQYF. The rearrangement links TRBV11-1 to TRBJ2-7, with 15 bases identical to TRBD2. This CDR3 is built from 18 residues. Germline V gene data show CDR1 as SGHAT and CDR2 as FQDESV (reference sequence). The junction had 10 bases not matched to a gene; V was cut back by 5 bases and J by 2 bases.

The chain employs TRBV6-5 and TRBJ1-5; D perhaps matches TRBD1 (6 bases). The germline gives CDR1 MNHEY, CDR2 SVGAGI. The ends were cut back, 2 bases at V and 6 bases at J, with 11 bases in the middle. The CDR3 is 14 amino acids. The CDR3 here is CASSYTGGGQPQHF. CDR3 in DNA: TGTGCCAGCAGTTACACGGGGGGCGGTCAGCCCCAGCATTTT.

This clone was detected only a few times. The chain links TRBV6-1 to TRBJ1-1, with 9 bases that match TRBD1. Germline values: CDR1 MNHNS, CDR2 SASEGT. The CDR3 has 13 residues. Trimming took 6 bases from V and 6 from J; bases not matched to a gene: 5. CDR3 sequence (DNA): TGTGCCAGCAGCTGGGACAGGGACGCTGAAGCTTTCTTT. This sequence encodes CASSWDRDAEAFF.

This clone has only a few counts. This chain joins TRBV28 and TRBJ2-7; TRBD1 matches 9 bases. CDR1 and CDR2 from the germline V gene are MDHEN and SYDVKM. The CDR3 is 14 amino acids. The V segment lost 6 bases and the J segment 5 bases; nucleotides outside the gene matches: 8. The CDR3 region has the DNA TGTGCCAGCAGGTCCCGGGACAGGGTAAACGAGCAGTACTTC. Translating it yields CASRSRDRVNEQYF. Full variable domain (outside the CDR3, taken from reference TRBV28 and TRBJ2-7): DVKVTQSSRYLVKRTGEKVFLECVQDMDHENMFWYRQDPGLGLRLIYFSYDVKMKEKGDIPEGYSVSREKKERFSLILESASTNQTSMYLCASRSRDRVNEQYFGPGTRLTVT.

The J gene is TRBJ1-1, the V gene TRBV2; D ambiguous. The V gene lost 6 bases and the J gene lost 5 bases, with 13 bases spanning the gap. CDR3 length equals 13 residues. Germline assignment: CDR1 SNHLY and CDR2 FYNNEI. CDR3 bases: TGTGCCAGCAGGAACGGGGTTGTAACTGAAGCTTTCTTT. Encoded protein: CASRNGVVTEAFF.

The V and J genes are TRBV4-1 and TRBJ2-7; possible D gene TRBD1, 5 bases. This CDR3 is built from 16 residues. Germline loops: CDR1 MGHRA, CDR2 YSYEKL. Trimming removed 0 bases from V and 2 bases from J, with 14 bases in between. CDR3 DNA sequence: TGCGCCAGCAGCCAAGATCTTGTAGGGGCGCCCTACGAGCAGTACTTC. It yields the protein CASSQDLVGAPYEQYF.

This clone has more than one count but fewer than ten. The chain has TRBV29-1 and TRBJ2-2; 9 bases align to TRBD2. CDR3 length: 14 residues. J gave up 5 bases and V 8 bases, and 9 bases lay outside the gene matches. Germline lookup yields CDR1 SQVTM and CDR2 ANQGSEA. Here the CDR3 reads CSFLAGAWTGELFF. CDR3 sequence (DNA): TGCAGCTTTTTAGCGGGAGCGTGGACCGGGGAGCTGTTTTTT.

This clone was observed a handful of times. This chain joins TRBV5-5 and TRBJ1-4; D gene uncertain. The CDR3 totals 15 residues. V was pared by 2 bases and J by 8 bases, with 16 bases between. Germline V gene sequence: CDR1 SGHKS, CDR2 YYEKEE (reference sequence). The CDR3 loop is CASSFIRGGDEKLFF. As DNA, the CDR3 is TGTGCCAGCAGCTTTATCCGGGGAGGTGACGAAAAACTGTTTTTT.

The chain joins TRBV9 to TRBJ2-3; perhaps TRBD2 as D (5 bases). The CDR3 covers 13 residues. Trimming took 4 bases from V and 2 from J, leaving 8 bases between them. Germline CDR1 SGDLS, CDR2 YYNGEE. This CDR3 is CASSTRDTDTQYF. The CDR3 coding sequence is TGTGCCAGCAGCACGAGGGACACAGATACGCAGTATTTT.

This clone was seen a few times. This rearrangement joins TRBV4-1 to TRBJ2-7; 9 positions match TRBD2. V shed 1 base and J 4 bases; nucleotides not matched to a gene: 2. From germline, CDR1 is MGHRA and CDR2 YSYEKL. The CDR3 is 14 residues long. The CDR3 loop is CASSQVAGVYEQYF. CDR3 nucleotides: TGCGCCAGCAGCCAAGTAGCGGGAGTATACGAGCAGTACTTC.

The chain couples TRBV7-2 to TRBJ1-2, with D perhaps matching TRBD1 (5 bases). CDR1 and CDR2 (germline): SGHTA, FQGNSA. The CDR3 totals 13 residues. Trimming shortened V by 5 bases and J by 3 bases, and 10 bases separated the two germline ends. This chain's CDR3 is CASSHDSDYGYTF. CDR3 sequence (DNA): TGTGCCAGCAGCCACGACAGCGACTATGGCTACACCTTC.

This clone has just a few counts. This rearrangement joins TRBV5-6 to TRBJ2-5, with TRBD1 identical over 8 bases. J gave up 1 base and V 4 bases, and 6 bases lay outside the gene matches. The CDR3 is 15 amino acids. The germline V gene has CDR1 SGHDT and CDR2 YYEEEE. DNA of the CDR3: TGTGCCAGCAGCCTCTTAGGACAGGGCCAAGAGACCCAGTACTTC. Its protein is CASSLLGQGQETQYF.

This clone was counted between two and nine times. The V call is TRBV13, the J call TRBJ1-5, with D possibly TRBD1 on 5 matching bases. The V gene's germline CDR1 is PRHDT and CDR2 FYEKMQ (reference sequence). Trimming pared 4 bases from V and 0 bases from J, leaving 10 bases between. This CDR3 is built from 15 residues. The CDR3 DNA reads TGTGCCAGCAGCTCCGGACATCGTAGCAATCAGCCCCAGCATTTT. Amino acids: CASSSGHRSNQPQHF.

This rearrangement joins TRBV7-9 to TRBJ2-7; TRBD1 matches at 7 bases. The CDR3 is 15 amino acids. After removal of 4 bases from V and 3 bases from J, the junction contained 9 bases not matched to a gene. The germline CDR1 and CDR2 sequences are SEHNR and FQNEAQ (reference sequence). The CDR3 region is CASSYLKGQNYEQYF. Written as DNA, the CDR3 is TGTGCCAGCAGCTACCTTAAGGGACAGAACTACGAGCAGTACTTC.

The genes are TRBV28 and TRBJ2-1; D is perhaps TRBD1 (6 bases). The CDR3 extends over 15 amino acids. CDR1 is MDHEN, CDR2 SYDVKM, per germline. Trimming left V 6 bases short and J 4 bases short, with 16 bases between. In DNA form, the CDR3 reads TGTGCCAGCAGGCCAACAGGGTTTTATTACAATGAGCAGTTCTTC. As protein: CASRPTGFYYNEQFF.

DNA for the CDR3: TGTGCCAGTAGTATAGGCACAGGGGGGACCCAGTACTTC. This sequence encodes CASSIGTGGTQYF. V is TRBV19 and J is TRBJ2-5, with 8 bases identical to TRBD1. This CDR3 has 13 residues. Losses at the gene ends were 1 base for V and 7 bases for J; bases not matched to a gene: 2. Germline assignment: CDR1 LNHDA and CDR2 SQIVND (reference sequence).

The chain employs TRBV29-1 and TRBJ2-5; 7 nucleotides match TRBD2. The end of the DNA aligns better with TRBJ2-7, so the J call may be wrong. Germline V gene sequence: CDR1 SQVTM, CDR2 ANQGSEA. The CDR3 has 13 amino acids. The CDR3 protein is CSVEGGAFYEQYF. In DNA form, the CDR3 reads TGCAGCGTGGAGGGAGGGGCCTTCTACGAGCAGTACTTC.

DNA of the CDR3: TGTGCCAGTAGTATCCTCCGCTTGGCCTCCGCGAACACCGGGGAGCTGTTTTTT. It yields the protein CASSILRLASANTGELFF. This chain connects TRBV19 to TRBJ2-2; D remains unclear. The V gene's germline CDR1 is LNHDA and CDR2 SQIVND (reference sequence). The length of the CDR3 is 18 residues. Trimming stripped 3 bases from V and 0 bases from J, with 17 bases between. Combining the CDR3 with reference TRBV19 and TRBJ2-2 gives the whole variable domain DGGITQSPKYLFRKEGQNVTLSCEQNLNHDAMYWYRQDPGQGLRLIYYSQIVNDFQKGDIAEGYSVSREKKESFPLTVTSAQKNPTAFYLCASSILRLASANTGELFFGEGSRLTVL.

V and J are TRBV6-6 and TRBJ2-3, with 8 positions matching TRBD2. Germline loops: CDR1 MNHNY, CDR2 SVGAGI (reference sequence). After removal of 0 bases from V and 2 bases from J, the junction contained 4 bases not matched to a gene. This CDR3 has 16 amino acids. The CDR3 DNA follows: TGTGCCAGCAGTTACTCTCCCGGGAGGGTCACAGATACGCAGTATTTT. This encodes CASSYSPGRVTDTQYF.

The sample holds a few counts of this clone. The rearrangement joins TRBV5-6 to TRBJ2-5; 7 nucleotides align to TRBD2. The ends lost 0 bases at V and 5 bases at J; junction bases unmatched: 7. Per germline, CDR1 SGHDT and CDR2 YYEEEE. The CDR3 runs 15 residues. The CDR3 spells CASSLGGRALETQYF. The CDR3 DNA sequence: TGTGCCAGCAGCTTGGGTGGGAGGGCCTTGGAGACCCAGTACTTC.